Each of the 21 T cell receptor beta chains below was sequenced from the same sample in a study of cytomegalovirus exposure and HLA in healthy donors. Researchers ran the PCR with 60 Vbeta and 13 Jbeta primers. TCRdb's table, derived via immunoSEQ multiplex PCR, lists solely in-frame clones and lacks some. This sample has roughly 99,000 clones, with around 67% found just once. Sequenced material: PBMCs. These receptors originate from a male donor in good health and CMV-seronegative.

This chain connects TRBV7-3 to TRBJ2-2; 9 nucleotides match TRBD1. V gave up 4 bases and J gave up 6 bases; unmatched junction bases: 0. Germline V gene sequence: CDR1 SGHTA, CDR2 FQGTGA. CDR3 size: 13 residues. The CDR3 spells CASSWDRAGELFF. The CDR3 DNA reads TGTGCCAGCAGCTGGGACAGGGCCGGGGAGCTGTTTTTT.

This sequence joins TRBV27 and TRBJ1-2, with a weak D call TRBD1 (5 bases). The CDR3 sequence is 14 residues long. Trimming removed 4 bases from V and 6 bases from J, with 15 bases in between. Germline CDR1 is MNHEY and CDR2 is SMNVEV (reference sequence). This CDR3 is CASSSAGTVDGYTF. CDR3 nucleotide sequence: TGTGCCAGCAGTTCCGCCGGGACTGTCGATGGCTACACCTTC.

This chain connects TRBV5-5 to TRBJ1-5; the match to TRBD1 covers 9 bases. Germline assignment: CDR1 SGHKS and CDR2 YYEKEE (reference sequence). CDR3 size: 16 residues. V was clipped by 0 bases and J by 9 bases; unmatched bases: 10. CDR3 DNA: TGTGCCAGCAGCTTGGGGGACAGGGTCTGGGGGCCGCCCCAGCATTTT. It is translated as CASSLGDRVWGPPQHF.

The rearrangement joins TRBV30 to TRBJ1-5; 7 nucleotides agree with TRBD1. Germline loops: CDR1 GTSNPN, CDR2 SVGIG (reference sequence). V lost 2 bases and J lost 5; bases outside the gene matches: 3. This CDR3 region has 13 residues. The CDR3 region is CAWSPQGYQPQHF. CDR3 nucleotides: TGTGCCTGGAGTCCACAGGGGTATCAGCCCCAGCATTTT.

The chain recombines TRBV15 with TRBJ2-2; 7 bases are a match to TRBD2. There are 15 residues in the CDR3. Germline loops: CDR1 LNHNV, CDR2 YYDKDF (reference sequence). Losses at the gene ends were 1 base for V and 7 bases for J; bases not matched to a gene: 6. The DNA for the CDR3 is TGTGCCACCAGCAGAGGGCGGGGGTGGAACGGGGAGCTGTTTTTT. This gives the protein CATSRGRGWNGELFF.

The genes are TRBV29-1 and TRBJ1-1; no clear D. This CDR3 region has 10 residues. Germline V gene lookup returns CDR1 SQVTM and CDR2 ANQGSEA. The V end was cut by 3 bases, the J end by 5 bases, with 4 bases between. CDR3 amino acids: CSVERTEAFF. CDR3 in DNA: TGCAGCGTTGAGAGGACTGAAGCTTTCTTT.

As to this clone: Other DNA sequences in the same sample also yield this CDR3. The chain combines TRBV7-3 with TRBJ2-1; the match to TRBD2 covers 15 bases. This CDR3 is 17 amino acids long. The V gene end was trimmed by 5 bases and the J gene end by 2 bases; junction bases not matched to a gene: 4. CDR1 and CDR2 from the germline V gene are SGHTA and FQGTGA. CDR3 sequence reads: CASSAGTSGGTYNEQFF. CDR3 in DNA: TGTGCCAGCAGCGCGGGGACTAGCGGGGGGACCTACAATGAGCAGTTCTTC.

This clone appeared a single time. This chain connects TRBV6-5 to TRBJ2-1, with 10 bases matching TRBD1. V was clipped by 5 bases and J by 7 bases; unmatched bases: 5. There are 14 residues in the CDR3. In germline, CDR1 is MNHEY, CDR2 SVGAGI. The CDR3 region is CASSDRGQGNEQFF. The DNA for the CDR3 is TGTGCCAGCAGTGACAGGGGGCAAGGGAATGAGCAGTTCTTC.

This chain connects TRBV27 to TRBJ1-1; possible D gene TRBD1, 6 bases. The CDR3 is 14 amino acids. Germline-derived CDR1 and CDR2 are MNHEY and SMNVEV (reference sequence). V was cut by 6 bases and J by 1 base, with 12 bases left in between. The CDR3 DNA reads as TGTGCCAGCAGCCCCGGACAGAAGAACACTGAAGCTTTCTTT. Its translation is CASSPGQKNTEAFF.

The chain is built from TRBV7-2 and TRBJ2-5, with 9 bases matching TRBD1. Trimming at V came to 5 bases and at J to 7 bases, leaving 11 bases not matched to a gene. The CDR3 length is 15 residues. CDR1 and CDR2 (germline): SGHTA, FQGNSA. DNA for the CDR3: TGTGCCAGCAGCGGCCGGGACAGGGCCTTGGGGACCCAGTACTTC. Amino acid sequence: CASSGRDRALGTQYF.

The chain links TRBV7-8 to TRBJ2-5; D is unresolved. The germline V and J ends were trimmed by 3 bases and 5 bases, with 10 bases remaining between them. The CDR3 totals 13 residues. Germline lookup yields CDR1 SGHVS and CDR2 FQNEAQ. The CDR3 region is CASSFSAGETQYF. The CDR3 nucleotides are TGTGCCAGCAGCTTTTCCGCCGGGGAGACCCAGTACTTC.

This chain connects TRBV5-6 to TRBJ2-7, with D possibly being TRBD1 (6 bases). The V gene lost 4 bases and the J gene lost 2 bases, with 13 bases spanning the gap. Germline assignment: CDR1 SGHDT and CDR2 YYEEEE. This CDR3 is built from 14 residues. The CDR3 DNA follows: TGTGCCAGCAGCGTAGGACAGTGGGCCTACGAGCAGTACTTC. Encoded protein: CASSVGQWAYEQYF.

The chain combines TRBV13 with TRBJ2-7; D remains ambiguous. Germline CDR1 PRHDT, CDR2 FYEKMQ (reference sequence). The CDR3 is made up of 14 amino acids. With 0 bases removed from V and 0 bases from J, the gap between germline ends came to 6 bases. CDR3 sequence reads: CASSLGERSYEQYF. The CDR3 coding sequence is TGTGCCAGCAGCTTAGGGGAGCGCTCCTACGAGCAGTACTTC.

The V call is TRBV27, the J call TRBJ1-1, with 7 bases matching TRBD1. The CDR3 runs to 13 residues. Trimming cost V 5 bases and J 1 base; bases outside gene matches: 1. Germline lookup yields CDR1 MNHEY and CDR2 SMNVEV (reference sequence). Written as DNA, the CDR3 is TGTGCCAGCAGTCACAGGGGGAACACTGAAGCTTTCTTT. This translates into CASSHRGNTEAFF.

The V gene is TRBV5-3, the J gene TRBJ2-2, with 8 bases that match TRBD2. TRBV5-3 is identified as an open reading frame with a role that is uncertain. The CDR3 runs to 17 residues. With 3 bases clipped from V and 4 bases from J, the junction kept 11 bases outside the gene matches. CDR3: CARSSGLACPVTGELFF. CDR3 bases: TGTGCCAGAAGCTCCGGACTAGCATGCCCGGTCACCGGGGAGCTGTTTTTT.

The rearrangement links TRBV19 to TRBJ1-1, with 7 bases lining up with TRBD1. The germline V gene has CDR1 LNHDA and CDR2 SQIVND (reference sequence). Losses at the gene ends were 4 bases for V and 3 bases for J; bases not matched to a gene: 2. The CDR3 runs to 13 residues. CDR3 amino acids: CASSTDRDTEAFF. CDR3 DNA: TGTGCCAGTAGTACCGACAGGGACACTGAAGCTTTCTTT.

The CDR3 DNA reads TGTGCCAGTAGCATCCGGCGGGGCACCTACGAGCAGTACTTC. This sequence encodes CASSIRRGTYEQYF. The rearrangement links TRBV19 to TRBJ2-7, with D maybe TRBD2 (6 bases). This CDR3 region has 14 residues. Trimming took 6 bases from V and 2 from J, leaving 14 bases between them. Germline lookup yields CDR1 LNHDA and CDR2 SQIVND (reference sequence).

The V call is TRBV5-1, the J call TRBJ1-3; D uncertain. CDR1 and CDR2 (germline): SGHRS, YFSETQ. Trimming removed 0 bases at V and 0 bases at J, with 10 bases between. The CDR3 is 16 amino acids. DNA of the CDR3: TGCGCCAGCAGCTTGGGGGCAGCCGGCTCTGGAAACACCATATATTTT. Its protein product is CASSLGAAGSGNTIYF.

The rearrangement links TRBV27 to TRBJ1-1; no reliable D call. Trimming stripped 2 bases from V and 1 base from J, with 11 bases between. CDR1 is MNHEY, CDR2 SMNVEV, per germline (reference sequence). This CDR3 has 15 residues. Here the CDR3 reads CASSLGPVKNTEAFF. CDR3 DNA: TGTGCCAGCAGTTTAGGTCCAGTCAAGAACACTGAAGCTTTCTTT.

The J gene is TRBJ2-3, the V gene TRBV19; 14 bases fit TRBD2. Per the germline V gene, CDR1 is LNHDA and CDR2 is SQIVND (reference sequence). The CDR3 extends over 19 amino acids. V trimming: 6 bases; J trimming: 4 bases; junction bases outside the gene matches: 15. The CDR3 nucleotides are TGTGCCAGTAGCACGGGACTAGCGGGAGCTAGGCCCTTGTCAGATACGCAGTATTTT. Translation gives CASSTGLAGARPLSDTQYF.

The rearrangement links TRBV7-8 to TRBJ2-1; 9 bases agree with TRBD2. Trimming cost V 3 bases and J 2 bases; bases outside gene matches: 8. The CDR3 totals 17 residues. Germline CDR1 and CDR2: SGHVS and FQNEAQ. CDR3 DNA: TGTGCCAGCAGCTTGTCGTGGCGGGAGGGCCCCTACAATGAGCAGTTCTTC. This codes for CASSLSWREGPYNEQFF.